This TCR beta chain was recorded in a study of CD8+ T cells in alopecia areata. Study-level results: Elevated clonality characterized lesional scalp relative to normal scalp, particularly in alopecia totalis/universalis.

As for this clone: Its matching antigen is unknown.

Obtained from alopecia areata patients were lesional scalp punch biopsies along with peripheral blood. Extracted RNA was reverse transcribed into cDNA, the sequencing template. Clones were sequenced by immunoSEQ multiplex PCR, and TCRdb holds only the in-frame ones, with some missing. The data contain roughly 200,000 clones, approximately 62% of them singletons. This CDR3 region has 13 residues. V was trimmed by 5 bases and J by 3 bases, leaving 5 bases between them. The germline gives CDR1 LNHDA, CDR2 SQIVND (reference sequence). This chain uses TRBV19 with TRBJ2-6; maybe TRBD2 (5 bases). The clonotype originates from a human donor with alopecia areata. Sequenced material: CD4+ T cells sorted from blood, taken at week 0. The CDR3 region is CASSGGGANVLTF. The CDR3 nucleotides read TGTGCCAGTAGTGGAGGTGGGGCCAACGTCCTGACTTTC.